This TCR beta chain was retrieved from a study of PD-L1 blockade in urothelial cancer. The CDR3 spans 15 residues. Germline values: CDR1 SGHRS, CDR2 YFSETQ. Trimming took off 8 bases at V and 0 bases at J, with 14 bases between the two ends. Synthetic spike-ins, TCR analog templates, were added into each PCR. Assay: immunoSEQ multiplex PCR; the TCRdb copy retains only in-frame clones and omits some. The sample shows more than 30,000 clones, approximately 82% of them seen only once. All patients carried locally advanced or metastatic urothelial carcinoma. The chain recombines TRBV5-1 with TRBJ1-4; D might be TRBD1 (5 bases). The sample consisted of PBMCs, taken around atezolizumab (anti-PD-L1) treatment. This TCR came from a man aged 60 to 69 with urothelial cancer. CDR3 coding DNA: TGCGCCAGAAGAAAACAGGACCCAACTAATGAAAAACTGTTTTTT. It specifies CARRKQDPTNEKLFF.